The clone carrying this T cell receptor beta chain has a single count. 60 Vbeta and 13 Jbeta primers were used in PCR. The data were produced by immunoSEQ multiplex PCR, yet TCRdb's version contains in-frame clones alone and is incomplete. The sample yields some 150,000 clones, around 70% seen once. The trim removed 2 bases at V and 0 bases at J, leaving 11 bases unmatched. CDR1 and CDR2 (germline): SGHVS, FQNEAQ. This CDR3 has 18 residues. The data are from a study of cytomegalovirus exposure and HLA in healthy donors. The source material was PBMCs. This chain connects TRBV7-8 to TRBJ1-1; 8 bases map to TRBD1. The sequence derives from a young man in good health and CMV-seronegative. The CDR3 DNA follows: TGTGCCAGCAGCTTATTCGGGACAGGAAGTTCCATGAACACTGAAGCTTTCTTT. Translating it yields CASSLFGTGSSMNTEAFF. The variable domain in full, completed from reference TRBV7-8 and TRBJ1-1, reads GAGVSQSPRYKVAKRGQDVALRCDPISGHVSLFWYQQALGQGPEFLTYFQNEAQLDKSGLPSDRFFAERPEGSVSTLKIQRTQQEDSAVYLCASSLFGTGSSMNTEAFFGQGTRLTVV.